The TCR beta chain described here comes from a study of T-cell memory formation after mild COVID-19. Study at large: TCR clustering was largely donor specific.

This clonotype was counted between two and nine times. Germline loops: CDR1 SGHRS, CDR2 YFSETQ. V was shortened by 4 bases and J by 2 bases, with 7 bases between the two germline ends. CDR3 length: 13 residues. Amplification by 5'RACE using constant-segment primers produced TCR alpha and TCR beta cDNA libraries that carried sample barcodes and UMIs. TCRdb passed the 5' RACE reads through MiXCR, listing each CDR3 protein once. In the table there are 300,000 to 350,000 distinct CDR3 sequences, roughly a fifth of which are singletons. The source is a man between 18 and 35 years old who had mild COVID-19 (a few samples of this study predate the infection). Cell type and time point are not known. Sequencing was done on a sample of PBMCs or a T cell subset sorted from them (not recorded which). The rearrangement joins TRBV5-1 to TRBJ2-1; the D call may be TRBD1 or TRBD2 (5 bases each). CDR3 protein: CASSGTAYNEQFF. DNA for the CDR3: TGCGCCAGCAGCGGGACGGCCTACAATGAGCAGTTCTTC.